These T cell receptor beta chains were read from a single sample in a study of cytomegalovirus exposure and HLA in healthy donors. The method was immunoSEQ multiplex PCR; TCRdb's version includes in-frame clones alone and lacks a portion of them. The table records around 200,000 clones, 75% to 90% of them present only once. The sample comprised PBMCs. Receptors originate from a man aged 50-59 years in good health and CMV-seronegative. Both conserved end residues are trimmed from each CDR3. A D gene is named only where the DNA matches it firmly. Size tells how often a clone was seen (once, few, many) or the class of an expanded clone, and some rows leave it out.

v_gene,j_gene,len,abundance,d_gene,CDR3aa
TRBV5-1,TRBJ1-6,13,-,-,ASSQGLNYNSPLH
TRBV21-1,TRBJ2-7,15,-,-,ASSNLPLGTGDVEQY
TRBV7-3,TRBJ2-2,14,few,TRBD2,ASSLTGGRNTGELF
TRBV28,TRBJ2-7,10,few,TRBD2,ATLGLAGLQY
TRBV6-5,TRBJ2-7,12,-,-,ASSYSRQPYEQY
TRBV21-1,TRBJ2-5,16,-,-,ASSKARMRAVNKETQY
TRBV7-8,TRBJ2-5,14,-,TRBD1,ASSRQPTGAQETQY
TRBV14,TRBJ1-6,18,-,-,ASSQDSYYDITGPNSPLH
TRBV5-1,TRBJ2-1,14,-,TRBD2,ASMTSGALGWDEQF
TRBV6-5,TRBJ1-1,10,-,TRBD1,ASSTRQGRAF
TRBV5-1,TRBJ2-3,15,once,-,ASSLEGRALKRDTQY
TRBV7-7,TRBJ2-7,18,-,-,ASSLSWMMGAVRAPYEQY
TRBV28,TRBJ1-1,14,-,TRBD1,ASSLHQTGGGLEAF
TRBV5-4,TRBJ1-4,13,few,-,ASSTGGAGREKLF
TRBV4-2,TRBJ2-7,12,-,-,ASSQVGSTYEQY
TRBV11-2,TRBJ1-3,12,once,-,ASSTQVSGNTIY
TRBV5-1,TRBJ2-3,12,-,-,ASSLGGGTDTQY
TRBV2,TRBJ2-7,10,-,-,ASNSRLGEQY
TRBV4-2,TRBJ2-1,13,-,TRBD2,ASSPSGEGYNEQF
TRBV29-1,TRBJ2-2,13,-,-,SVARGPANTGELF
TRBV19,TRBJ2-7,11,-,-,ASSIGVLGEQY
TRBV7-2,TRBJ2-7,12,-,-,ASSSQGLPNEQY
TRBV2,TRBJ2-5,11,-,TRBD2,ATLAGVGETQY
TRBV15,TRBJ2-5,12,once,TRBD2,ATSRPLGGETQY
TRBV19,TRBJ1-5,13,-,TRBD1,ASSEQTGGGQPQH
TRBV18,TRBJ2-2,13,-,TRBD1,ASSLGQVNTGELF
TRBV19,TRBJ2-1,13,-,-,ASSILAVDYNEQF
TRBV7-3,TRBJ2-3,14,once,-,ASSSQGGGGTDTQY
TRBV19,TRBJ1-6,16,-,TRBD1,ASKSSSTGGSYNSPLH
TRBV5-6,TRBJ2-1,15,-,TRBD2,ASSLVSGRGSYNEQF
TRBV5-1,TRBJ2-2,16,-,-,ASSTKVGAGANTGELF
TRBV7-2,TRBJ2-5,13,-,TRBD2,ASSYRSGVYETQY
TRBV6-5,TRBJ1-1,10,-,TRBD1,ASSRPGTAKI
TRBV7-7,TRBJ2-3,14,-,TRBD2,ASSSGLAVGADTQY
TRBV7-9,TRBJ1-5,15,-,TRBD1,ASSRGTGDYSNQPQH
TRBV11-1,TRBJ2-3,15,-,TRBD2,ASSLGASGGATDTQY
TRBV7-2,TRBJ2-3,13,few,TRBD2,ASIPSGGFTDTQY
TRBV6-6,TRBJ2-7,13,-,TRBD2,ASSSSGTSRYEQY
TRBV7-2,TRBJ1-5,12,few,-,ASSLDFGGQPQH
TRBV2,TRBJ2-1,14,-,TRBD2,ASTPLAGANANEQF
TRBV15,TRBJ2-5,11,-,-,ATGRGARETQY
TRBV5-8,TRBJ1-4,12,-,TRBD1,ASRPGTVNEKLF
TRBV7-2,TRBJ2-2,13,-,-,ASSPGRGAGSKLF
TRBV10-3,TRBJ2-3,14,-,TRBD1,AIRAGQGRGTDTQY
TRBV18,TRBJ2-2,14,once,TRBD1,ASSPPAGGNTGELF
TRBV5-5,TRBJ2-7,12,few,TRBD1,ASTITGGVYEQY
TRBV4-3,TRBJ1-2,14,-,-,ASSRSYRTGSYGYT
TRBV7-2,TRBJ2-5,11,-,-,ASSFVVRETQY
TRBV5-1,TRBJ2-5,12,-,-,ASSLGGAQETQY
TRBV4-1,TRBJ2-1,16,-,TRBD1,ASSQEWTGGQWRNEQF
TRBV2,TRBJ1-1,11,few,-,ASSDQGNTEAF
TRBV9,TRBJ2-1,12,-,TRBD1,ASSGQGALNEQF
TRBV9,TRBJ2-5,12,-,-,ASSVGPFQETQY